This TCR beta chain was retrieved from a study of STAT5B mutations in CD4+ large granular lymphocyte leukemia. Overall study findings and caveats: 8/27 top patient clones versus 2/35 control clones were TRBV06-family.

The CDR3 contains 14 residues. V shed 5 bases and J 7 bases; nucleotides not matched to a gene: 10. The germline gives CDR1 MNHEY, CDR2 SVGAGI. A remark on this clone: What it binds is unknown.

The survey-level immunoSEQ assay was used. Authors' data handling: Lowest detectable productive clonotype frequency was 2.59 x 10-5. Sequencing was performed with immunoSEQ multiplex PCR; in TCRdb, only in-frame clones are kept and a portion is missing. The V and J calls and clone size are taken from that table; D and trimming were inferred from the DNA. Here the sample spans more than 20,000 clones, around 86% being singletons. This TCR was recovered from a human donor in good health. The chain recombines TRBV6-5 with TRBJ2-7; 8 bases line up with TRBD2. Sequenced input: CD4+ T cells from blood buffy coats. The CDR3 loop is CASSRPGLGMEQYF. The CDR3 DNA sequence: TGTGCCAGCAGTCGCCCGGGACTAGGGATGGAGCAGTACTTC.